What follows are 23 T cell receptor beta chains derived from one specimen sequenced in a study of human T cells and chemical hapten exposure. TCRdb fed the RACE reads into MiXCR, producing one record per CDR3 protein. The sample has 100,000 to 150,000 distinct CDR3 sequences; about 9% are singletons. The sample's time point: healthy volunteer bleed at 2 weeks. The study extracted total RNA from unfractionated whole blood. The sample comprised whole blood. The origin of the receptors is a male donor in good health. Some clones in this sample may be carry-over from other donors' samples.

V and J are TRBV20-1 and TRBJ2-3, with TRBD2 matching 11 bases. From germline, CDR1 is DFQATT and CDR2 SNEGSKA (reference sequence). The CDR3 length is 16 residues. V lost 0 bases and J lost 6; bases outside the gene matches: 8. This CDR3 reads CSARDAVAGGRDTQYF. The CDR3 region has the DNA TGCAGTGCTAGAGACGCCGTAGCGGGAGGGCGGGATACGCAGTATTTT.

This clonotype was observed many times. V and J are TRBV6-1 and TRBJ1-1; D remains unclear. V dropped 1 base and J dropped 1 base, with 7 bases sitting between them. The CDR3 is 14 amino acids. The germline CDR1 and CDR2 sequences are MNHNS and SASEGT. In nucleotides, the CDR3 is TGTGCCAGCAGTGAAGGGCCGGAGAACACTGAAGCTTTCTTT. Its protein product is CASSEGPENTEAFF.

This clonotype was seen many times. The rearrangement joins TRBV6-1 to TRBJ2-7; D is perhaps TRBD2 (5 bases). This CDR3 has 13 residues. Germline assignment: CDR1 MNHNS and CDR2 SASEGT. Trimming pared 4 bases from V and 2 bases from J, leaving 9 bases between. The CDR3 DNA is TGTGCCAGCAGTGGAGGGTTAGCCTACGAGCAGTACTTC. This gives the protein CASSGGLAYEQYF.

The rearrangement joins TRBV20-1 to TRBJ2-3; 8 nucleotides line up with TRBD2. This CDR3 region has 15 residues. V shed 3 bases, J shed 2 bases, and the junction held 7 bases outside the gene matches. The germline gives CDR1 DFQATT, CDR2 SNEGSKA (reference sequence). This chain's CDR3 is CSASTREAPTDTQYF. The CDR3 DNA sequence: TGCAGTGCTAGTACGCGGGAGGCCCCCACAGATACGCAGTATTTT.

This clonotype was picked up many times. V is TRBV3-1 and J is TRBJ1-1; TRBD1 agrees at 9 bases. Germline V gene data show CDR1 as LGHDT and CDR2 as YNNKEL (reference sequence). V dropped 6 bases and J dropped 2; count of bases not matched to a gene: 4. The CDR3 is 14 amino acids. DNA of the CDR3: TGTGCCAGCAGGCGGGGACAGGGTAACACTGAAGCTTTCTTT. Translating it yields CASRRGQGNTEAFF.

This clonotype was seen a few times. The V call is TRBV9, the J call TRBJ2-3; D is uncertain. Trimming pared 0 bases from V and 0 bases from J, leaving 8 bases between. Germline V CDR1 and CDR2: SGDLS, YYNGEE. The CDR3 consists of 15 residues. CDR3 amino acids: CASSVESASTDTQYF. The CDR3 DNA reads TGTGCCAGCAGCGTAGAGAGTGCTAGCACAGATACGCAGTATTTT.

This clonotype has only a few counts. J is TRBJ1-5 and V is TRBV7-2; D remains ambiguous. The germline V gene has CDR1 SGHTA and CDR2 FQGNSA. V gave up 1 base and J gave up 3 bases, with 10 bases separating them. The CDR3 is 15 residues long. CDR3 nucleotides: TGTGCCAGCAGCTTAGACCCAGTGCCCAATCAGCCCCAGCATTTT. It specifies CASSLDPVPNQPQHF.

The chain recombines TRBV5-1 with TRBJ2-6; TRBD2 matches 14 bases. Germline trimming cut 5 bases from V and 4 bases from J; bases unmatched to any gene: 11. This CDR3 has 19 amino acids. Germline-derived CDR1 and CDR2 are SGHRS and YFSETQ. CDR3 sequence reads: CASRPGLAGGVSGANVLTF. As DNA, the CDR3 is TGCGCCAGCAGACCCGGACTAGCGGGAGGAGTGTCAGGGGCCAACGTCCTGACTTTC.

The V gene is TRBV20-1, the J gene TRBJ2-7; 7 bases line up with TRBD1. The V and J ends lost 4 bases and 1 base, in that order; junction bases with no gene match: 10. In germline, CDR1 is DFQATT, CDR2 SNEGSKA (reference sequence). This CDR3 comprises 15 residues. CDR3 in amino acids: CSATGGQSGSYEQYF. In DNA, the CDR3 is TGCAGTGCTACAGGGGGACAGTCCGGGTCCTACGAGCAGTACTTC.

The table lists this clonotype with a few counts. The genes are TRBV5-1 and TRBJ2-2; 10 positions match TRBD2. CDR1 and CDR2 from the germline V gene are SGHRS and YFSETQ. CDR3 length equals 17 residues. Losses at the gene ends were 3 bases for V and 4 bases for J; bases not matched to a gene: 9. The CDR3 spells CASSYLSSGSLTGELFF. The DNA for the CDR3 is TGCGCCAGCAGCTACCTGTCTAGCGGGAGTCTCACCGGGGAGCTGTTTTTT.

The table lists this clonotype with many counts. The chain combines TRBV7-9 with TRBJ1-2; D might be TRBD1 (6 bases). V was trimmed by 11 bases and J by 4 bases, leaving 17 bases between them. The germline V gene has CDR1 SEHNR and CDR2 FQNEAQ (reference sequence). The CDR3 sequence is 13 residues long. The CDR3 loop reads CAGKQGRSYGYTF. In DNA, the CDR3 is TGTGCCGGTAAACAGGGTCGGAGCTATGGCTACACCTTC.

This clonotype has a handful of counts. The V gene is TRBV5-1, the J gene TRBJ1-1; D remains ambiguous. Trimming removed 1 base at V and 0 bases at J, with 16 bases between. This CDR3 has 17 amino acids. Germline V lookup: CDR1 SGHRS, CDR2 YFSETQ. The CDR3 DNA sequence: TGCGCCAGCAGCTTGACCCTGACGGATAGGGTGAACACTGAAGCTTTCTTT. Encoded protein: CASSLTLTDRVNTEAFF.

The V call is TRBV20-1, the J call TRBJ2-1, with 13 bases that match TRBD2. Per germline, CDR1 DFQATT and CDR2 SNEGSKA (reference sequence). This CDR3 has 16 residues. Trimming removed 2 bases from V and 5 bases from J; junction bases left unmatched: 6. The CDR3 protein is CSARWGLAGIDNEQFF. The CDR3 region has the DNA TGCAGTGCTAGATGGGGACTAGCGGGAATCGACAATGAGCAGTTCTTC.

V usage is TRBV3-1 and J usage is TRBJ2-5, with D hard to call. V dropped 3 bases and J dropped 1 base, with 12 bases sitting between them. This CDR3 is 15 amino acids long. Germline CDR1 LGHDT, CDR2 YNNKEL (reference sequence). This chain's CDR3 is CASSHSVVSQETQYF. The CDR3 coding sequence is TGTGCCAGCAGCCATTCTGTTGTTTCCCAAGAGACCCAGTACTTC.

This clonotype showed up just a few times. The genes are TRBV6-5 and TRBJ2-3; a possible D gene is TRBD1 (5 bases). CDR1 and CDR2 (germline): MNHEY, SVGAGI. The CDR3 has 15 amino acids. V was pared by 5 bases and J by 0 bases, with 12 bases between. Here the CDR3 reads CASSLRVSSTDTQYF. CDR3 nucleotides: TGTGCCAGCAGTCTCAGGGTATCTAGCACAGATACGCAGTATTTT.

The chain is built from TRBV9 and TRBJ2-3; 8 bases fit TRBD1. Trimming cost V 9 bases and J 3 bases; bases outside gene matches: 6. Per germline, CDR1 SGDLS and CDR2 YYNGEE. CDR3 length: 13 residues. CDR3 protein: CATGQGRTDTQYF. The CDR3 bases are TGTGCCACAGGACAGGGTCGGACAGATACGCAGTATTTT.

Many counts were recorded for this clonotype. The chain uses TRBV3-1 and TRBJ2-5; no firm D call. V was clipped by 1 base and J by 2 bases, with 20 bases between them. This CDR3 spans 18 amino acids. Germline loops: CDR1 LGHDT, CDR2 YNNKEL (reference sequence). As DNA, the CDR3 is TGTGCCAGCAGCCAAGGACCTTCTATAGCAACCGATCAAGAGACCCAGTACTTC. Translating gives CASSQGPSIATDQETQYF.

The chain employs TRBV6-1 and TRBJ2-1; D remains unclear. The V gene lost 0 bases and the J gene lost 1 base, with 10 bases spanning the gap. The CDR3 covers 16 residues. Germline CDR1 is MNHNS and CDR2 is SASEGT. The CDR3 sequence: CASSEALLGSYNEQFF. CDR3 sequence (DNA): TGTGCCAGCAGTGAAGCGCTTCTGGGTTCCTACAATGAGCAGTTCTTC.

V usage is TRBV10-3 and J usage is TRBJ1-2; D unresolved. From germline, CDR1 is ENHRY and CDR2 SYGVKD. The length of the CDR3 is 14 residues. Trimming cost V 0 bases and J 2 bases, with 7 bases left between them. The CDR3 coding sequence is TGTGCCATCAGTGAGTCGAAGGCAAACTATGGCTACACCTTC. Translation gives CAISESKANYGYTF.

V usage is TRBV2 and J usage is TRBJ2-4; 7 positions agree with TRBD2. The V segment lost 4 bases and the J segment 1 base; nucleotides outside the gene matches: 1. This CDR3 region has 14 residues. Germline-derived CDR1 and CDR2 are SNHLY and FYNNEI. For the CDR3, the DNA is TGTGCCAGCAGTGGGGAGGGGGCCAAAAACATTCAGTACTTC. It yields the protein CASSGEGAKNIQYF.

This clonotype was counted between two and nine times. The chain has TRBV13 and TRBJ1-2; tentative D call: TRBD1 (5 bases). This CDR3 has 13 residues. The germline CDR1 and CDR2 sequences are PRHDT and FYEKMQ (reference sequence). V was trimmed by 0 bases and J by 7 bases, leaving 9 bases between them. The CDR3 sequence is CASSLGGVSGYTF. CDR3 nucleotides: TGTGCCAGCAGCTTAGGAGGGGTCTCTGGCTACACCTTC.

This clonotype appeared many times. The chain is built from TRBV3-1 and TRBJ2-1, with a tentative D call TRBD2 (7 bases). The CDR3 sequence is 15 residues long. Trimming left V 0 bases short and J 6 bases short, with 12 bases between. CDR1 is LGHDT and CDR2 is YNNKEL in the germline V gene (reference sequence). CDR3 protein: CASSQDWGGRNEQFF. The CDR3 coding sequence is TGTGCCAGCAGCCAAGATTGGGGGGGGCGCAATGAGCAGTTCTTC.

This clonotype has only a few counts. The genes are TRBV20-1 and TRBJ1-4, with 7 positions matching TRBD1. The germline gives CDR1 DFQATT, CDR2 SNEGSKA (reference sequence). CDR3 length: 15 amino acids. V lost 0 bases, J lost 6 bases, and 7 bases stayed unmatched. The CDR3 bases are TGCAGTGCTAGAGACAAGGGACAGCCCGATGAAAAACTGTTTTTT. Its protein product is CSARDKGQPDEKLFF.